This TCR beta chain stems from a study of blood T cell repertoires in COVID-19. Overall study: Researchers got acute and convalescent COVID-19 samples from the United States, Italy and Spain. The cDNA or gDNA used as material had been derived from T cells, B-cell-depleted T cells, or PBMCs.

Per the original methods: Amplification with reference gene primers provided the estimates of nucleated cell counts. TCRdb keeps only in-frame clones here, not all; method: immunoSEQ multiplex PCR. That table supplies the V and J calls and clone size; D and trimming were determined from the DNA. The sample includes around 200,000 clones, roughly 84% of them seen just once. Germline-derived CDR1 and CDR2 are SGHRS and YFSETQ. V was clipped by 3 bases and J by 2 bases, with 2 bases between them. This CDR3 region has 12 residues. The sequence was collected from an elderly woman with acute or convalescent COVID-19. The chain carries TRBV5-1 and TRBJ2-2, with D hard to call. Sequencing input: peripheral blood. Here the CDR3 reads CASSSNTGELFF. DNA of the CDR3: TGCGCCAGCAGCTCTAACACCGGGGAGCTGTTTTTT.